Listed here are 9 T cell receptor beta chains from one sample, sequenced in a study of tumor-infiltrating lymphocytes in primary liver carcinoma. Starting from approximately 470 ng of total RNA, TCR beta cDNA was produced with a primer in the constant region. Slightly modified ARM-PCR, run as three nested multiplex PCR rounds, produced the TCR beta libraries. Each of the first two PCR rounds ran roughly 10 cycles with TRBV1-TRBV30 forward and C-beta reverse primers. TCRdb independently ran MiXCR on the multiplex PCR reads; one entry per CDR3 protein. The data show around 25,000 distinct CDR3 sequences, 78% seen once. Starting material for RNA and DNA co-extraction consisted of about 20-30 mg of unsorted bulk tissue. Sequenced sample: liver tumor tissue from sampling region 3. Subset noted: tumor region T3, left-lateral pole. The source of these receptors is a man aged 40-49 years with primary liver carcinoma and hepatitis B virus infection.

The genes are TRBV12-3 or TRBV12-4 and TRBJ2-3; D not resolved. The J call may be in error: the DNA end matches TRBJ1-5 better. The CDR3 has 15 residues. CDR3: CASSLRLASTDTQHF. As DNA, the CDR3 is TGTGCCAGCAGTTTAAGGCTAGCATCGACTGATACACAGCATTTT.

The chain joins TRBV20-1 to TRBJ2-5, with D perhaps being TRBD1 or TRBD2 (5 bases each). The V and J ends lost 5 bases and 5 bases respectively, with 12 bases between them. This CDR3 spans 12 amino acids. Germline assignment: CDR1 DFQATT and CDR2 SNEGSKA (reference sequence). The CDR3 is CSAGEWGETQYF. The CDR3 region has the DNA TGCAGTGCTGGCGAGTGGGGGGAGACCCAGTACTTC.

The chain has TRBV10-2 and TRBJ2-1; TRBD2 might be the D (6 bases). The CDR3 is 15 residues long. Trimming left V 9 bases short and J 0 bases short, with 15 bases between. Germline V lookup: CDR1 WSHSY, CDR2 SAAADI. The CDR3 DNA reads as TGCGCCAGTAGGCTAGCGATAAGCTCCTACAATGAGCAGTTCTTC. This gives the protein CASRLAISSYNEQFF.

Details on this clonotype: At one end, the junction sequence differs from germline, possibly due to a read error. The chain recombines TRBV11-1 with TRBJ1-1; unclear D gene. The V gene's germline CDR1 is SGHAT and CDR2 FQDESV (reference sequence). The CDR3 loop spans 15 amino acids. CDR3 nucleotides: TGTGCCAGCAGCGCTGGACTAAGTATGATCACTGAATCTTTCTTT. Its protein is CASSAGLSMITESFF.

The V call is TRBV14, the J call TRBJ1-1; a possible D gene is TRBD1 (6 bases). Trimming stripped 10 bases from V and 5 bases from J, with 20 bases between. Per the germline V gene, CDR1 is SGHDN and CDR2 is FVKESK. The CDR3 is 14 residues long. The CDR3 sequence is CANTLRRGGTEAFF. The CDR3 DNA follows: TGTGCCAACACCCTTCGCCGAGGGGGTACTGAAGCTTTCTTT.

A remark on this clonotype: Sequence at one end of the junction differs from germline and may be a read error. The CDR3 DNA reads TGTGCCAGCAGTTCGACCAATGCTATCGGCAACACCTTC. Its protein product is CASSSTNAIGNTF. The rearrangement links TRBV5-1 to TRBJ1-2; D remains unclear. CDR1 is SGHRS and CDR2 is YFSETQ in the germline V gene. The CDR3 extends over 13 amino acids.

About this clonotype: A read error may explain this, as a much larger clone is one base away. The chain employs TRBV28 and TRBJ2-3; TRBD1 is a possible D gene (5 bases). Germline CDR1 is MDHEN and CDR2 is SYDVKM. The CDR3 extends over 10 amino acids. V dropped 10 bases and J dropped 8 bases, with 10 bases sitting between them. In DNA form, the CDR3 reads TGTGCCACCAGGGTTATTACGCAGTATTTT. This translates into CATRVITQYF.

This clonotype is termed medium-sized (0.01 to 0.1%). This chain links TRBV4-2 with TRBJ2-3; possibly TRBD1 or TRBD2 for D (5 bases each). Trimming took 2 bases from V and 6 from J, leaving 18 bases between them. The CDR3 is made up of 16 amino acids. The V gene's germline CDR1 is LGHNA and CDR2 YNFKEQ. CDR3 nucleotide sequence: TGTGCCAGCAGCCAACGGTCCGGGGCCTCCGGGGATACGCAGTATTTT. This gives the protein CASSQRSGASGDTQYF.

This chain uses TRBV6-1 with TRBJ1-2; D remains ambiguous. Germline CDR1 and CDR2: MNHNS and SASEGT. The CDR3 covers 13 residues. The CDR3 DNA is TGTGCATGCAGTGAAAGGGTGTCTAATGGCTACACCTTC. This translates into CACSERVSNGYTF.